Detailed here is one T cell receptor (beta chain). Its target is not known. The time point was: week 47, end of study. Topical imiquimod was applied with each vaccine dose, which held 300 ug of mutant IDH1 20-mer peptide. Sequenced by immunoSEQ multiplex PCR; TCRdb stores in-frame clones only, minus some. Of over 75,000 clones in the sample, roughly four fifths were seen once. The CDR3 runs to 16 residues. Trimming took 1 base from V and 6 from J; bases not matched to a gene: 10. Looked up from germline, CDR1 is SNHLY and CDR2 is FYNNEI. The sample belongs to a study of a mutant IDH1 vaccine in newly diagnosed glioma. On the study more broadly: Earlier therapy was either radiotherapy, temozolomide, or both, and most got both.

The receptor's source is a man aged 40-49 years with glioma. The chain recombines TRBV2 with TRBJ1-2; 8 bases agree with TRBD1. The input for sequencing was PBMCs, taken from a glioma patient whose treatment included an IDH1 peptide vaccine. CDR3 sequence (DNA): TGTGCCAGCAGTGAAGGAGCAGGGGGCGCTTCCCATGGCTACACCTTC. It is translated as CASSEGAGGASHGYTF.